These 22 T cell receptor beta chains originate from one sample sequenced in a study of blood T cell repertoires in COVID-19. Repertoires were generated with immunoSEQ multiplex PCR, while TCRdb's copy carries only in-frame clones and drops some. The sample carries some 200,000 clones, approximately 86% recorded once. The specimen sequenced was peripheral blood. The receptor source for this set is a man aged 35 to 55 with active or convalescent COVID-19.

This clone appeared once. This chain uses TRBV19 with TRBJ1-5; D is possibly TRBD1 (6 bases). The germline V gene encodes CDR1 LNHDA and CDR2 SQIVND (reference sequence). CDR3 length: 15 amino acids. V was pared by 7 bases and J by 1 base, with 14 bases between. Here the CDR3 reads CASIKQGGSNQPQHF. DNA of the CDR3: TGTGCCAGTATCAAACAGGGTGGGAGCAATCAGCCCCAGCATTTT. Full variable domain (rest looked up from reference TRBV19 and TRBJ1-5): DGGITQSPKYLFRKEGQNVTLSCEQNLNHDAMYWYRQDPGQGLRLIYYSQIVNDFQKGDIAEGYSVSREKKESFPLTVTSAQKNPTAFYLCASIKQGGSNQPQHFGDGTRLSIL.

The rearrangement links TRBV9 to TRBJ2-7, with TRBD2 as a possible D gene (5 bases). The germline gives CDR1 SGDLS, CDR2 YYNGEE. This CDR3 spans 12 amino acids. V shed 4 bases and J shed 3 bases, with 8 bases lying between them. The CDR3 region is CASSRSGYEQYF. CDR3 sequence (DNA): TGTGCCAGCAGCAGAAGCGGCTACGAGCAGTACTTC. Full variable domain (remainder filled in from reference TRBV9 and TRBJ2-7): DSGVTQTPKHLITATGQRVTLRCSPRSGDLSVYWYQQSLDQGLQFLIQYYNGEERAKGNILERFSAQQFPDLHSELNLSSLELGDSALYFCASSRSGYEQYFGPGTRLTVT.

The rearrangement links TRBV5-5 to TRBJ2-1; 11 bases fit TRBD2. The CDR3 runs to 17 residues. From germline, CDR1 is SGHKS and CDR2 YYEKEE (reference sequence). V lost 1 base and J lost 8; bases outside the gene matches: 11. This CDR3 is CASSLLGVLAGVDEQFF. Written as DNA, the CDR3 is TGTGCCAGCAGCTTGTTAGGTGTACTAGCGGGGGTGGATGAGCAGTTCTTC.

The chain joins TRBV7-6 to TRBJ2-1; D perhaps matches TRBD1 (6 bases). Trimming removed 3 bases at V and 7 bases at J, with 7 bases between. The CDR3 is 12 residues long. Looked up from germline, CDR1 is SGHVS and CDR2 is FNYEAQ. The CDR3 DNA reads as TGTGCCAGCAGCTTGAGGGGGAATGAGCAGTTCTTC. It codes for CASSLRGNEQFF.

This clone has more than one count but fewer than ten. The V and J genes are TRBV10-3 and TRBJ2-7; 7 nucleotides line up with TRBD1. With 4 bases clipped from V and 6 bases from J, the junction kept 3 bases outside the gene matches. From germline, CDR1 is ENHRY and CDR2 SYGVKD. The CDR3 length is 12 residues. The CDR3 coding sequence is TGTGCCATCAGTGTACAGGGGCCCGAGCAGTACTTC. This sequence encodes CAISVQGPEQYF.

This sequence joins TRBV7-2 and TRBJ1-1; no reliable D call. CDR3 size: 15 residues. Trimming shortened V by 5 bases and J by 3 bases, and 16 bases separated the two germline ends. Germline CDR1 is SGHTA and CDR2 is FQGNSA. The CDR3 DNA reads TGTGCCAGCAGCATTAGTCGGGGTTTGGACACTGAAGCTTTCTTT. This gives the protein CASSISRGLDTEAFF.

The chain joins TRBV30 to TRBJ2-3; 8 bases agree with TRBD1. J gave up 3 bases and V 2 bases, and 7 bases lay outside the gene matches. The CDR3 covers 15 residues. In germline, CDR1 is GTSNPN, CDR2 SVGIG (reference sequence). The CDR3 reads CAWSMGQAGTDTQYF. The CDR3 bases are TGTGCCTGGAGTATGGGACAGGCAGGAACAGATACGCAGTATTTT. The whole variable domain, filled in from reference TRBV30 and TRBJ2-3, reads SQTIHQWPATLVQPVGSPLSLECTVEGTSNPNLYWYRQAAGRGLQLLFYSVGIGQISSEVPQNLSASRPQDRQFILSSKKLLLSDSGFYLCAWSMGQAGTDTQYFGPGTRLTVL.

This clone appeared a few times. This chain's CDR3 is CASSEALQGGIQYF. The CDR3 nucleotides are TGTGCCAGCAGTGAAGCGCTTCAGGGGGGCATTCAGTACTTC. V and J are TRBV6-1 and TRBJ2-4; perhaps TRBD1 as D (7 bases). CDR1 is MNHNS, CDR2 SASEGT, per germline. V was cut by 0 bases and J by 9 bases, with 12 bases left in between. There are 14 residues in the CDR3.

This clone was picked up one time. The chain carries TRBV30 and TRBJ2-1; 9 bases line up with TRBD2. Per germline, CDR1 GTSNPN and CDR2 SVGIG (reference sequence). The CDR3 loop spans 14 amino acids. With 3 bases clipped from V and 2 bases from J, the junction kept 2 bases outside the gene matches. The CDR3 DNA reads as TGTGCCTGGAGAGGCGGGGGGGCCTACAATGAGCAGTTCTTC. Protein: CAWRGGGAYNEQFF.

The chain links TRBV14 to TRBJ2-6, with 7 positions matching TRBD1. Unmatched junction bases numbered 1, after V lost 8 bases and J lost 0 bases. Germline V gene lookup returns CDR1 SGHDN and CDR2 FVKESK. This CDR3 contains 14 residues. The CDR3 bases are TGTGCCAGCCGACAGGGCTCTGGGGCCAACGTCCTGACTTTC. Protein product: CASRQGSGANVLTF.

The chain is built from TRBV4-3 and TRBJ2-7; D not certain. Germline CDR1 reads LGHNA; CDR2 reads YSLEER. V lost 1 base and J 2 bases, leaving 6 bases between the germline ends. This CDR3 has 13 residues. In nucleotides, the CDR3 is TGCGCCAGCAGCCAAGGGCTAGCCTACGAGCAGTACTTC. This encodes CASSQGLAYEQYF.

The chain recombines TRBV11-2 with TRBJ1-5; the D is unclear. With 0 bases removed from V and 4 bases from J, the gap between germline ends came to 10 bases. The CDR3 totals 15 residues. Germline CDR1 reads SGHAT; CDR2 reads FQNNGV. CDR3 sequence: CASSLDPGRNQPQHF. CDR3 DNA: TGTGCCAGCAGCTTAGATCCAGGCAGAAATCAGCCCCAGCATTTT.

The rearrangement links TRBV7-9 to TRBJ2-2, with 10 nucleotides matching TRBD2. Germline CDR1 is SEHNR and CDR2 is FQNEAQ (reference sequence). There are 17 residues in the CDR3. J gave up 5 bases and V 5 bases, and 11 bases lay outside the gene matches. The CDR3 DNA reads TGTGCCAGCAGCCCAGTGGGACTAGCGCAGGTTACCGGGGAGCTGTTTTTT. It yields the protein CASSPVGLAQVTGELFF.

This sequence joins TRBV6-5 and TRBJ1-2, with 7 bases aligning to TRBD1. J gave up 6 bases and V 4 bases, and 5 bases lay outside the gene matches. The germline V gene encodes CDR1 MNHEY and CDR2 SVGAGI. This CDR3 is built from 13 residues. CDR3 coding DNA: TGTGCCAGCAGTTCCACGGGACAGAATGGCTACACCTTC. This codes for CASSSTGQNGYTF.

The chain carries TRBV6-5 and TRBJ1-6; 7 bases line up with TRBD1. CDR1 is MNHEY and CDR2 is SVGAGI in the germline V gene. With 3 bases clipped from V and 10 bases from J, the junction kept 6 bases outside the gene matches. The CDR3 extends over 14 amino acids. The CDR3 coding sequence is TGTGCCAGCAGTTATCTGACAGGGTACTCACCCCTCCACTTT. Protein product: CASSYLTGYSPLHF.

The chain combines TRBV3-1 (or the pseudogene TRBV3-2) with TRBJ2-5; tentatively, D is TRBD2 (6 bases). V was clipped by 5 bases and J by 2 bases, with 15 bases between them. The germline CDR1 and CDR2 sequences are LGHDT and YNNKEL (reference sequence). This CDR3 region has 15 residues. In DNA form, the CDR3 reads TGTGCCAGCAGCTACATTCGGGGGTTACAAGAGACCCAGTACTTC. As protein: CASSYIRGLQETQYF.

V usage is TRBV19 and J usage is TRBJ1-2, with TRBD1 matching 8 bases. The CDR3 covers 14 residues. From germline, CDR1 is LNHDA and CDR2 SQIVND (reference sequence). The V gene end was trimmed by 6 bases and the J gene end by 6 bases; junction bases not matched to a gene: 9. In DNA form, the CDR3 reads TGTGCCAGTAGCCGAGACAGGGGAGGAGATGGCTACACCTTC. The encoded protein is CASSRDRGGDGYTF.

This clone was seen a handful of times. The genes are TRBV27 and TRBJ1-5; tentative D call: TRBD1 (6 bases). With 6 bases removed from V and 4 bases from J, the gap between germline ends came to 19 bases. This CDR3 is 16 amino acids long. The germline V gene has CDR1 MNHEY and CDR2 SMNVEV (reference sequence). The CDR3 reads CASSQLRGEGNQPQHF. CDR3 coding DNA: TGTGCCAGCAGCCAACTCAGGGGTGAAGGGAATCAGCCCCAGCATTTT.

This chain's CDR3 is CASSPGEGPEAFF. Here the CDR3 DNA reads TGTGCCAGCAGCCCGGGGGAAGGGCCAGAAGCTTTCTTT. The V gene is TRBV5-4, the J gene TRBJ1-1; a possible D gene is TRBD1 (5 bases). The CDR3 has 13 amino acids. With 4 bases removed from V and 8 bases from J, the gap between germline ends came to 15 bases. Germline assignment: CDR1 SGHNT and CDR2 YYREEE (reference sequence).

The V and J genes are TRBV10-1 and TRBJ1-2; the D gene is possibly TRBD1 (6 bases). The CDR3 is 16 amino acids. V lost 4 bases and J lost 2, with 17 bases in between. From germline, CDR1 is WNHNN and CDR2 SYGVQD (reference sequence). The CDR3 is CASSVAPTGPNYGYTF. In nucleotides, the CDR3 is TGCGCCAGCAGTGTGGCCCCTACAGGGCCCAACTATGGCTACACCTTC.

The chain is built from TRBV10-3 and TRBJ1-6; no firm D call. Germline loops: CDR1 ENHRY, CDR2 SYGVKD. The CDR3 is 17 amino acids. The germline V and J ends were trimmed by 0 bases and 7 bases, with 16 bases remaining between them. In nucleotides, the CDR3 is TGTGCCATCAGTGAGTCGATCTCCCACAGACGGAATTCACCCCTCCACTTT. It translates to CAISESISHRRNSPLHF.

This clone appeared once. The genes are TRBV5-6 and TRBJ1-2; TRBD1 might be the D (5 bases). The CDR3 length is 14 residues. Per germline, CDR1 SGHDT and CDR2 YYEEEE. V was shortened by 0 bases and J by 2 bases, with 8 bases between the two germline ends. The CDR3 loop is CASSLETENYGYTF. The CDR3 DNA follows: TGTGCCAGCAGCTTGGAGACAGAAAACTATGGCTACACCTTC.